The 25 T cell receptor beta chains listed next were all sequenced from one sample in a study of CD8 T cells in Susac syndrome. Random hexamers were used to reverse transcribe an amount of about 0.45 to 1 ug RNA. One entry per CDR3 protein results from TCRdb running MiXCR on the immunoSEQ multiplex PCR reads. Altogether about 210,000 distinct CDR3 sequences are present, roughly 93% being singletons, with the ten largest covering approximately 0.15%. Input material: CD4+ T cells from PBMCs. The receptor set was obtained from a human donor with Susac syndrome.

The chain couples TRBV9 to TRBJ2-2; TRBD1 agrees at 8 bases. Per germline, CDR1 SGDLS and CDR2 YYNGEE. This CDR3 has 15 residues. V lost 4 bases and J lost 3; bases outside the gene matches: 5. The CDR3 DNA sequence: TGTGCCAGCAGCAAGGACAGGGACTACACCGGGGAGCTGTTTTTT. It is translated as CASSKDRDYTGELFF.

The chain carries TRBV5-1 and TRBJ2-5; no clear D. V gave up 4 bases and J gave up 5 bases, with 18 bases separating them. CDR3 length equals 15 residues. Germline-derived CDR1 and CDR2 are SGHRS and YFSETQ. This CDR3 reads CASSRNGPPGETQYF. CDR3 nucleotide sequence: TGCGCCAGCAGCAGAAACGGGCCCCCTGGGGAGACCCAGTACTTC.

V is TRBV4-3 and J is TRBJ2-5; TRBD2 matches at 10 bases. Germline CDR1 is LGHNA and CDR2 is YSLEER. Losses at the gene ends were 1 base for V and 3 bases for J; bases not matched to a gene: 8. The CDR3 sequence is 17 residues long. The CDR3 bases are TGCGCCAGCAGCCAAGCTTACCGGACTAGCGGTGAAGAGACCCAGTACTTC. This codes for CASSQAYRTSGEETQYF.

The chain couples TRBV19 to TRBJ2-7; the match to TRBD2 covers 9 bases. CDR3 length equals 14 residues. J was trimmed by 2 bases and V by 4 bases; bases with no gene match: 3. The germline CDR1 and CDR2 sequences are LNHDA and SQIVND (reference sequence). The CDR3 sequence is CASSSLAGPYEQYF. The CDR3 coding sequence is TGTGCCAGTAGTAGCCTAGCGGGACCCTACGAGCAGTACTTC.

V usage is TRBV11-1 and J usage is TRBJ1-2, with 7 bases aligning to TRBD1. The V gene end was trimmed by 5 bases and the J gene end by 4 bases; junction bases not matched to a gene: 10. CDR3 length: 15 amino acids. CDR1 is SGHAT and CDR2 is FQDESV in the germline V gene (reference sequence). CDR3 nucleotides: TGTGCCAGCAGCCCCTCGCCGGGACAGATCTATGGCTACACCTTC. Its protein is CASSPSPGQIYGYTF.

CDR3 bases: TGTGCCTGGGGACGAGGACAAGGCTACGAGCAGTACTTC. It is translated as CAWGRGQGYEQYF. The rearrangement links TRBV30 to TRBJ2-7; D perhaps matches TRBD1 (5 bases). The CDR3 is 13 residues long. Germline CDR1 and CDR2: GTSNPN and SVGIG (reference sequence). V dropped 5 bases and J dropped 3 bases, with 14 bases sitting between them.

J is TRBJ2-3 and V is TRBV28; 11 nucleotides align to TRBD2. With V trimmed by 5 bases and J by 5 bases, 9 bases remained unmatched. Germline-derived CDR1 and CDR2 are MDHEN and SYDVKM. The CDR3 contains 16 residues. CDR3 amino acids: CASSPGKTSGGDTQYF. CDR3 DNA: TGTGCCAGCAGTCCAGGGAAAACTAGCGGGGGAGATACGCAGTATTTT.

The chain carries TRBV20-1 and TRBJ2-7, with D possibly TRBD2 on 7 matching bases. The V and J ends lost 3 bases and 6 bases respectively, with 15 bases between them. Germline V gene sequence: CDR1 DFQATT, CDR2 SNEGSKA (reference sequence). The CDR3 spans 13 residues. CDR3 protein: CSASGGPRAEQYF. The DNA for the CDR3 is TGCAGTGCTAGCGGGGGGCCTCGCGCCGAGCAGTACTTC.

The chain employs TRBV19 and TRBJ1-5, with TRBD1 identical over 7 bases. This CDR3 spans 15 amino acids. The germline V gene has CDR1 LNHDA and CDR2 SQIVND (reference sequence). The V segment lost 7 bases and the J segment 1 base; nucleotides outside the gene matches: 7. In DNA, the CDR3 is TGTGCCAGTATCCAAGACAGGGAGAGCAATCAGCCCCAGCATTTT. It encodes CASIQDRESNQPQHF. Using reference TRBV19 and TRBJ1-5 for the parts outside the CDR3, the full variable domain is DGGITQSPKYLFRKEGQNVTLSCEQNLNHDAMYWYRQDPGQGLRLIYYSQIVNDFQKGDIAEGYSVSREKKESFPLTVTSAQKNPTAFYLCASIQDRESNQPQHFGDGTRLSIL.

The chain recombines TRBV6-1 with TRBJ2-4; 10 nucleotides align to TRBD1. The J segment lost 0 bases and the V segment lost 8 bases, leaving 10 bases of the junction unmatched. The CDR3 runs 17 residues. Germline CDR1 and CDR2: MNHNS and SASEGT. The CDR3, as DNA: TGTGCCAGCTCATGGGGGGGACAGGGGCCAGCCAAAAACATTCAGTACTTC. It codes for CASSWGGQGPAKNIQYF.

The count of this clonotype is one. The CDR3, as DNA: TGCAGTGCTACGGGGCCGGCTGGAAACACCATATATTTT. Translated, it gives CSATGPAGNTIYF. The V gene is TRBV20-1, the J gene TRBJ1-3; D is perhaps TRBD1 (5 bases). CDR1 and CDR2 (germline): DFQATT, SNEGSKA (reference sequence). This CDR3 contains 13 residues. The V and J ends lost 4 bases and 2 bases respectively, with 9 bases between them.

Details on this clonotype: One end of the junction is discordant with germline, which a read error may explain. In nucleotides, the CDR3 is TGTGCTAGCAGCCCAAGCGGGACAGCCTTGGCCCAGTACTTC. This translates into CASSPSGTALAQYF. The chain is built from TRBV7-7 and TRBJ2-5, with D perhaps assigned TRBD1 or TRBD2 (7 bases each). The CDR3 is 14 residues long. Germline-derived CDR1 and CDR2 are SSHAT and FNYEAQ (reference sequence).

This chain uses TRBV3-1 with TRBJ2-7; no clear D. V was cut by 4 bases and J by 4 bases, with 11 bases left in between. The CDR3 loop spans 13 amino acids. Germline V CDR1 and CDR2: LGHDT, YNNKEL (reference sequence). The CDR3 bases are TGTGCCAGCAGCCTCCAGTCCCGGTACGAGCAGTACTTC. It translates to CASSLQSRYEQYF.

The chain joins TRBV14 to TRBJ1-2; 8 bases align to TRBD1. V gave up 0 bases and J gave up 5 bases; unmatched junction bases: 8. Germline CDR1 and CDR2: SGHDN and FVKESK. This CDR3 has 16 residues. The CDR3 loop reads CASSQEGPGGSYGYTF. The CDR3 region has the DNA TGTGCCAGCAGCCAAGAAGGCCCAGGGGGCTCATATGGCTACACCTTC.

This chain links TRBV20-1 with TRBJ2-7, with 10 bases lining up with TRBD2. This CDR3 region has 16 residues. Germline lookup yields CDR1 DFQATT and CDR2 SNEGSKA (reference sequence). V lost 5 bases and J lost 6; bases outside the gene matches: 16. Here the CDR3 DNA reads TGCAGTGCTGACCAACTAGCGGGGAGGGTCGGTGGCGAGCAGTACTTC. Protein: CSADQLAGRVGGEQYF.

This chain links TRBV27 with TRBJ2-2; D may be TRBD1 or TRBD2 (5 bases each). The CDR3 runs to 16 residues. CDR1 and CDR2 from the germline V gene are MNHEY and SMNVEV (reference sequence). V shed 3 bases and J shed 0 bases, with 11 bases lying between them. CDR3 sequence: CASSFSGAANTGELFF. CDR3 DNA: TGTGCCAGCAGTTTTTCCGGGGCTGCGAACACCGGGGAGCTGTTTTTT.

This chain links TRBV6-5 with TRBJ2-2; 9 bases are a match to TRBD1. CDR1 and CDR2 from the germline V gene are MNHEY and SVGAGI. The CDR3 spans 16 residues. Losses at the gene ends were 2 bases for V and 4 bases for J; bases not matched to a gene: 5. CDR3 region: CASSYGTGMSTGELFF. The DNA of the CDR3 is TGTGCCAGCAGTTACGGGACAGGGATGAGCACCGGGGAGCTGTTTTTT.

The chain links TRBV6-5 to TRBJ2-6; D perhaps matches TRBD2 (5 bases). V lost 0 bases to trimming and J lost 1 base, with 7 bases between them. The CDR3 length is 16 residues. Germline loops: CDR1 MNHEY, CDR2 SVGAGI. The CDR3 nucleotides are TGTGCCAGCAGTTACTCGAGGGAATCTGGGGCCAACGTCCTGACTTTC. As protein: CASSYSRESGANVLTF.

The rearrangement joins TRBV4-3 to TRBJ2-7; D gene ambiguous. V shed 1 base and J shed 2 bases, with 9 bases lying between them. The germline V gene has CDR1 LGHNA and CDR2 YSLEER. The CDR3 sequence is 14 residues long. CDR3 DNA sequence: TGCGCCAGCAGCCAAGCCTACCGGCCCTACGAGCAGTACTTC. Residues: CASSQAYRPYEQYF.

The chain is built from TRBV5-1 and TRBJ2-1, with 8 bases identical to TRBD2. J gave up 10 bases and V 4 bases, and 10 bases lay outside the gene matches. CDR3 length equals 14 residues. Germline V gives CDR1 SGHRS, CDR2 YFSETQ. CDR3 coding DNA: TGCGCCAGCAGCCTGACTAGCGCTTCCAACGAGCAGTTCTTC. Translation gives CASSLTSASNEQFF.

This chain links TRBV18 with TRBJ1-1; D might be TRBD1 (5 bases). Trimming shortened V by 0 bases and J by 5 bases, and 10 bases separated the two germline ends. The CDR3 contains 14 residues. Germline CDR1 reads KGHSH; CDR2 reads LQKENI. The CDR3 protein is CASSPPLGGTEAFF. The CDR3 DNA reads TGTGCCAGCTCACCACCCTTGGGGGGGACTGAAGCTTTCTTT.

The J gene is TRBJ1-6, the V gene TRBV6-5; D unresolved. Germline values: CDR1 MNHEY, CDR2 SVGAGI. The V end was cut by 2 bases, the J end by 2 bases, with 7 bases between. The CDR3 is 15 residues long. The CDR3 reads CASSYRGPYNSPLHF. The CDR3 DNA follows: TGTGCCAGCAGTTACCGAGGTCCCTATAATTCACCCCTCCACTTT.

In DNA form, the CDR3 reads TGTGCCAGCAGCTCCCGGACTAGCGGGGGGCCCGATACGCAGTATTTT. Translation gives CASSSRTSGGPDTQYF. The chain is built from TRBV7-3 and TRBJ2-3; TRBD2 aligns across 14 bases. Germline values: CDR1 SGHTA, CDR2 FQGTGA. With V trimmed by 4 bases and J by 6 bases, 6 bases remained unmatched. The CDR3 is 16 amino acids. Full variable domain (missing parts from reference TRBV7-3 and TRBJ2-3): GAGVSQTPSNKVTEKGKYVELRCDPISGHTALYWYRQSLGQGPEFLIYFQGTGAADDSGLPNDRFFAVRPEGSVSTLKIQRTERGDSAVYLCASSSRTSGGPDTQYFGPGTRLTVL.

The rearrangement links TRBV20-1 to TRBJ1-6, with 8 bases that match TRBD1. The germline V gene has CDR1 DFQATT and CDR2 SNEGSKA (reference sequence). Trimming at V came to 3 bases and at J to 7 bases, leaving 2 bases not matched to a gene. This CDR3 spans 13 amino acids. The CDR3 DNA is TGCAGTGCTAGGGACAGGGTGAATTCACCCCTCCACTTT. Protein sequence: CSARDRVNSPLHF.

The chain combines TRBV4-2 with TRBJ1-1, with D possibly matching TRBD1 (6 bases). V dropped 5 bases and J dropped 7 bases, with 14 bases sitting between them. CDR1 LGHNA and CDR2 YNFKEQ come from the germline V gene. The CDR3 is 13 amino acids. In DNA form, the CDR3 reads TGTGCCAGCAGCTCGCTCAGGACAGATGAAGCTTTCTTT. Protein: CASSSLRTDEAFF.